Reported below is one T cell receptor beta chain. The data stem from a study of technical replicates of blood from several donors. Clones were read by immunoSEQ multiplex PCR, and TCRdb kept only the in-frame ones, dropping some. This sample has more than 65,000 clones; about 96% occur once, and the top ten carry 0.31%. This clonotype was sampled from a human donor in good health. Sequenced material: T cells isolated from PBMCs.

This CDR3 reads CASSTPGTAVNEQYF. CDR3 in DNA: TGCGCCAGCAGCACACCCGGGACAGCCGTTAACGAGCAGTACTTC. This rearrangement joins TRBV5-1 to TRBJ2-7, with 7 bases identical to TRBD1. Germline assignment: CDR1 SGHRS and CDR2 YFSETQ. V gave up 4 bases and J gave up 5 bases; unmatched junction bases: 12. The length of the CDR3 is 15 residues.